This T cell receptor (beta chain) was identified during a study of CD8 T cells in Susac syndrome. CD8+ and CD4+ T cells circulating in blood were sequenced for TCR beta. Relapsing-remitting disease, either stable or active, was present in the multiple sclerosis controls, who were treatment-naive patients. TEMRA cells were enriched by FACS, while CD8+ and CD4+ T cells were obtained through a negative isolation that was performed magnetically. A quantity of about 0.5 to 1 ug RNA underwent reverse transcription using random hexamers. immunoSEQ multiplex PCR amplified TCR beta CDR3 across 54 Vbeta, 13 Jbeta. TCRdb used MiXCR to reprocess the immunoSEQ multiplex PCR reads, holding one entry per CDR3 protein. This sample has hundreds of thousands of distinct CDR3 sequences, with around 93% found just once. The V gene's germline CDR1 is MNHNS and CDR2 SASEGT. This CDR3 comprises 15 residues. The germline V and J ends were trimmed by 6 bases and 0 bases, with 12 bases remaining between them.

The receptor was derived from a human donor with multiple sclerosis. The V and J genes are TRBV6-1 and TRBJ1-3; TRBD1 might be the D (5 bases). Sequenced input: CD4+ T cells from PBMCs. CDR3 region: CASSQDTRSGNTIYF. The CDR3 region has the DNA TGTGCCAGCAGCCAGGACACACGCTCTGGAAACACCATATATTTT.